Following are 24 T cell receptor beta chains from one sample sequenced in a study of cytomegalovirus exposure and HLA in healthy donors. PCR employed 60 Vbeta and 13 Jbeta primers. TCRdb's table, derived via immunoSEQ multiplex PCR, lists solely in-frame clones and lacks some. The table includes under 150,000 clones, 78% detected once. Sequenced input: PBMCs. The receptors were sampled from a man aged 35 to 55 in good health and CMV-seropositive.

This clone was seen just once. This chain uses TRBV5-1 with TRBJ2-1; 7 nucleotides line up with TRBD2. Germline trimming cut 6 bases from V and 4 bases from J; bases unmatched to any gene: 7. Germline V lookup: CDR1 SGHRS, CDR2 YFSETQ. The CDR3 totals 14 residues. The CDR3 loop reads CASTSGTMYNEQFF. The DNA for the CDR3 is TGCGCCAGCACCTCCGGGACTATGTACAATGAGCAGTTCTTC.

V and J are TRBV29-1 and TRBJ1-2; possibly TRBD1 for D (6 bases). Germline CDR1 is SQVTM and CDR2 is ANQGSEA. Trimming took 4 bases from V and 4 from J, leaving 22 bases between them. The length of the CDR3 is 16 residues. In DNA form, the CDR3 reads TGCAGCGTTGGGTACAGGGTGTCGATTAGGAGCTATGGCTACACCTTC. Amino acid sequence: CSVGYRVSIRSYGYTF.

The J gene is TRBJ2-5, the V gene TRBV6-1, with 7 nucleotides matching TRBD1. Germline CDR1 reads MNHNS; CDR2 reads SASEGT. The CDR3 is 13 residues long. In nucleotides, the CDR3 is TGTGCATCCTTTAGACAGGGCGGGGAGACCCAGTACTTC. It yields the protein CASFRQGGETQYF.

The V gene is TRBV10-2, the J gene TRBJ2-1; TRBD1 might be the D (6 bases). Germline CDR1 reads WSHSY; CDR2 reads SAAADI. Trimming removed 3 bases from V and 5 bases from J, with 11 bases in between. This CDR3 has 14 amino acids. The CDR3 protein is CASSDPGHHNEQFF. As DNA, the CDR3 is TGCGCCAGCAGTGACCCGGGACACCACAATGAGCAGTTCTTC.

The chain is built from TRBV6-1 and TRBJ1-3, with 7 nucleotides matching TRBD1. J lost 8 bases, V lost 5 bases, and 6 bases had no gene match. Germline V lookup: CDR1 MNHNS, CDR2 SASEGT. The CDR3 extends over 13 amino acids. In DNA form, the CDR3 reads TGTGCCAGCAGTCCAAGGGGGCGGGACACCATATATTTT. As protein: CASSPRGRDTIYF.

This sequence joins TRBV30 and TRBJ1-5; D gene uncertain. Germline CDR1 is GTSNPN and CDR2 is SVGIG (reference sequence). The CDR3 sequence is 15 residues long. The V end was cut by 2 bases, the J end by 1 base, with 12 bases between. The DNA of the CDR3 is TGTGCCTGGAGTCGGTCCCGTCCCAGCAATCAGCCCCAGCATTTT. Amino acid sequence: CAWSRSRPSNQPQHF.

The J gene is TRBJ1-2, the V gene TRBV30; 9 nucleotides line up with TRBD1. Trimming at V came to 3 bases and at J to 0 bases, leaving 5 bases not matched to a gene. The germline V gene has CDR1 GTSNPN and CDR2 SVGIG (reference sequence). There are 15 residues in the CDR3. The CDR3 here is CAWRGQGLSNYGYTF. CDR3 nucleotide sequence: TGTGCCTGGAGGGGACAGGGTTTATCTAACTATGGCTACACCTTC.

The rearrangement links TRBV5-1 to TRBJ2-2; D might be TRBD2 (6 bases). The V gene lost 5 bases and the J gene lost 1 base, with 18 bases spanning the gap. The CDR3 covers 17 residues. Germline V gene lookup returns CDR1 SGHRS and CDR2 YFSETQ. The CDR3 DNA follows: TGCGCCAGCAGATCACTACTAGGGCGGGGGAACACCGGGGAGCTGTTTTTT. Translation gives CASRSLLGRGNTGELFF. Complete variable domain (other parts from reference TRBV5-1 and TRBJ2-2): KAGVTQTPRYLIKTRGQQVTLSCSPISGHRSVSWYQQTPGQGLQFLFEYFSETQRNKGNFPGRFSGRQFSNSRSEMNVSTLELGDSALYLCASRSLLGRGNTGELFFGEGSRLTVL.

This rearrangement joins TRBV5-1 to TRBJ2-7; 13 bases map to TRBD2. Looked up from germline, CDR1 is SGHRS and CDR2 is YFSETQ. Trimming at V came to 4 bases and at J to 2 bases, leaving 3 bases not matched to a gene. The CDR3 loop spans 15 amino acids. The DNA for the CDR3 is TGCGCCAGCAGCGTAGGGACTAGCGGGACCTACGAGCAGTACTTC. Translation: CASSVGTSGTYEQYF. The full variable domain, rest sourced from reference TRBV5-1 and TRBJ2-7, is KAGVTQTPRYLIKTRGQQVTLSCSPISGHRSVSWYQQTPGQGLQFLFEYFSETQRNKGNFPGRFSGRQFSNSRSEMNVSTLELGDSALYLCASSVGTSGTYEQYFGPGTRLTVT.

This chain joins TRBV6-6 and TRBJ1-3, with unresolved D. Trimming removed 6 bases from V and 1 base from J, with 10 bases in between. Looked up from germline, CDR1 is MNHNY and CDR2 is SVGAGI (reference sequence). The CDR3 extends over 14 amino acids. DNA of the CDR3: TGTGCCAGCAGGTCGCAGGCTTCTGGAAACACCATATATTTT. The encoded protein is CASRSQASGNTIYF.

The chain couples TRBV18 to TRBJ2-3; 7 bases are shared with TRBD2. The CDR3 sequence is 16 residues long. In germline, CDR1 is KGHSH, CDR2 LQKENI. J lost 1 base, V lost 0 bases, and 4 bases had no gene match. CDR3 DNA: TGTGCCAGCTCACCACCGGCAGCGGGACGCACAGATACGCAGTATTTT. This translates into CASSPPAAGRTDTQYF.

The chain recombines TRBV4-3 with TRBJ1-1; D is perhaps TRBD1 (6 bases). Trimming took off 0 bases at V and 6 bases at J, with 20 bases between the two ends. The germline V gene has CDR1 LGHNA and CDR2 YSLEER. The CDR3 is 17 amino acids. The CDR3 bases are TGCGCCAGCAGCCAAGATCTAAAGGGGGAGAGTAGGTCTGAAGCTTTCTTT. Its protein product is CASSQDLKGESRSEAFF.

In its sample, this clone was seen a few times. The chain links TRBV19 to TRBJ1-1; maybe TRBD1 (5 bases). Trimming shortened V by 6 bases and J by 5 bases, and 10 bases separated the two germline ends. Germline V lookup: CDR1 LNHDA, CDR2 SQIVND (reference sequence). This CDR3 has 12 residues. CDR3 in amino acids: CASRAGNTEAFF. The CDR3 DNA is TGTGCCAGTAGGGCAGGGAATACTGAAGCTTTCTTT.

V usage is TRBV6-5 and J usage is TRBJ1-1; 7 nucleotides line up with TRBD1. The V gene's germline CDR1 is MNHEY and CDR2 SVGAGI. V was clipped by 2 bases and J by 1 base; unmatched bases: 4. This CDR3 contains 15 residues. For the CDR3, the DNA is TGTGCCAGCAGTTACCTAGACAGGGCGAACACTGAAGCTTTCTTT. Translated: CASSYLDRANTEAFF.

The rearrangement joins TRBV28 to TRBJ2-1, with 8 bases lining up with TRBD2. CDR1 and CDR2 (germline): MDHEN, SYDVKM. This CDR3 is 14 amino acids long. The trim removed 2 bases at V and 6 bases at J, leaving 3 bases unmatched. The DNA for the CDR3 is TGTGCCAGCAGTTTAAGCGGGAGAAGCAATGAGCAGTTCTTC. This sequence encodes CASSLSGRSNEQFF.

The chain couples TRBV9 to TRBJ2-1; D is ambiguous. The germline CDR1 and CDR2 sequences are SGDLS and YYNGEE. The CDR3 has 15 amino acids. Trimming took off 3 bases at V and 0 bases at J, with 10 bases between the two ends. The CDR3 DNA reads TGTGCCAGCAGCGCCCGCCCCAGCTCCTACAATGAGCAGTTCTTC. This encodes CASSARPSSYNEQFF.

V gene TRBV6-1 combines with J gene TRBJ1-5; D gene uncertain. This CDR3 is built from 13 residues. Per germline, CDR1 MNHNS and CDR2 SASEGT. The V end lost 3 bases, the J end lost 3 bases, and 6 bases lay between the germline ends. The CDR3 coding sequence is TGTGCCAGCAGTGATCCGTTCAATCAGCCCCAGCATTTT. Amino acids: CASSDPFNQPQHF.

This clone was seen only once. This rearrangement joins TRBV7-9 to TRBJ2-7, with a possible D match to TRBD2 (6 bases). Trimming removed 0 bases at V and 7 bases at J, with 22 bases between. The CDR3 has 17 amino acids. CDR1 is SEHNR, CDR2 FQNEAQ, per germline (reference sequence). CDR3 amino acids: CASSLAIGTLTRGEQYF. The CDR3 nucleotides are TGTGCCAGCAGCTTAGCGATAGGGACTCTGACCAGAGGGGAGCAGTACTTC.

The V and J genes are TRBV5-1 and TRBJ1-1; D is possibly TRBD1 (5 bases). This CDR3 has 14 residues. V was pared by 0 bases and J by 9 bases, with 15 bases between. Looked up from germline, CDR1 is SGHRS and CDR2 is YFSETQ. In DNA form, the CDR3 reads TGCGCCAGCAGCTTGGGACAGCTAGACTTGAAAGCTTTCTTT. Residues: CASSLGQLDLKAFF.

The rearrangement joins TRBV18 to TRBJ2-7, with a possible D match to TRBD2 (6 bases). CDR1 and CDR2 from the germline V gene are KGHSH and LQKENI. The germline V and J ends were trimmed by 4 bases and 5 bases, with 15 bases remaining between them. This CDR3 has 14 residues. The CDR3 protein is CASSRLGGDDEQYF. The CDR3 coding sequence is TGTGCCAGCTCACGACTAGGAGGTGATGACGAGCAGTACTTC.

The sample holds a few counts of this clone. The chain joins TRBV27 to TRBJ2-6; unclear D gene. Germline CDR1 and CDR2: MNHEY and SMNVEV (reference sequence). The length of the CDR3 is 14 residues. Deletions cut 3 bases from V and 2 bases from J, with 5 bases between. The CDR3 here is CASSLFTGANVLTF. Here the CDR3 DNA reads TGTGCCAGCAGTTTGTTCACTGGGGCCAACGTCCTGACTTTC.

This sequence joins TRBV29-1 and TRBJ2-7, with 7 positions matching TRBD2. Germline CDR1 and CDR2: SQVTM and ANQGSEA. The CDR3 loop spans 14 amino acids. The trim removed 7 bases at V and 0 bases at J, leaving 9 bases unmatched. The CDR3 here is CSAREASGSYEQYF. For the CDR3, the DNA is TGCAGCGCCCGAGAGGCTAGCGGCTCCTACGAGCAGTACTTC.

The rearrangement uses TRBV7-3 and TRBJ2-7; 12 nucleotides line up with TRBD2. CDR1 is SGHTA, CDR2 FQGTGA, per germline. CDR3 length: 15 residues. The J segment lost 1 base and the V segment lost 3 bases, leaving 1 base of the junction unmatched. This CDR3 reads CASSLGTSGSYEQYF. CDR3 nucleotide sequence: TGTGCCAGCAGCTTGGGGACTAGCGGGTCCTACGAGCAGTACTTC.

This chain connects TRBV2 to TRBJ1-5; D is unresolved. The CDR3 extends over 15 amino acids. The germline V and J ends were trimmed by 4 bases and 6 bases, with 16 bases remaining between them. The germline V gene encodes CDR1 SNHLY and CDR2 FYNNEI. In nucleotides, the CDR3 is TGTGCCAGCAGTGCCCAAGACACAACCACTCAGCCCCAGCATTTT. Protein sequence: CASSAQDTTTQPQHF.